These 30 T cell receptor beta chains share one sample of origin, sequenced in a study of cytomegalovirus exposure and HLA in healthy donors. Generated by immunoSEQ multiplex PCR, the TCRdb table keeps only in-frame clones and is missing some. The data hold 300,000 to 350,000 clones, with nearly 90% observed a single time. Sample: PBMCs. The receptor source for this set is a man in his thirties or forties in good health and CMV-seronegative.

This rearrangement joins TRBV10-3 to TRBJ2-3; TRBD2 aligns across 9 bases. Germline V gene lookup returns CDR1 ENHRY and CDR2 SYGVKD. V lost 0 bases and J lost 1; bases outside the gene matches: 8. This CDR3 comprises 18 residues. DNA for the CDR3: TGTGCCATCAGTGAGTCGATACTTAGCGGGAGCCGCACAGATACGCAGTATTTT. Translation gives CAISESILSGSRTDTQYF.

The chain has TRBV27 and TRBJ1-1; D ambiguous. Trimming cost V 3 bases and J 1 base, with 6 bases left between them. The CDR3 runs 13 residues. Germline loops: CDR1 MNHEY, CDR2 SMNVEV (reference sequence). The CDR3 coding sequence is TGTGCCAGCAGTTTCTCTTGGAACACTGAAGCTTTCTTT. It translates to CASSFSWNTEAFF.

The CDR3 bases are TGTGCCAGCGGAGGGACTAAGAACACCGGGGAGCTGTTTTTT. Translating it yields CASGGTKNTGELFF. This sequence joins TRBV6-5 and TRBJ2-2, with 7 bases lining up with TRBD2. Unmatched junction bases numbered 4, after V lost 8 bases and J lost 1 base. CDR1 is MNHEY and CDR2 is SVGAGI in the germline V gene. The CDR3 consists of 14 residues.

This clone has just a few counts. The chain has TRBV19 and TRBJ1-1; 8 bases align to TRBD1. The CDR3 is 17 residues long. The trim removed 10 bases at V and 0 bases at J, leaving 16 bases unmatched. The germline gives CDR1 LNHDA, CDR2 SQIVND (reference sequence). For the CDR3, the DNA is TGTGCCACCAGACGCCCCGGACAGGGCACCATGAACACTGAAGCTTTCTTT. Translation gives CATRRPGQGTMNTEAFF.

There are a few counts of this clone. The J gene is TRBJ1-6, the V gene TRBV6-6, with 9 bases identical to TRBD1. Germline CDR1 reads MNHNY; CDR2 reads SVGAGI (reference sequence). V gave up 2 bases and J gave up 7 bases; unmatched junction bases: 3. The CDR3 runs to 15 residues. The CDR3 sequence is CASSYGGQGNSPLHF. The CDR3 coding sequence is TGTGCCAGCAGTTACGGGGGACAGGGCAATTCACCCCTCCACTTT.

The chain recombines TRBV11-2 with TRBJ2-7, with TRBD1 matching over 8 bases. The CDR3 runs to 15 residues. The V gene end was trimmed by 5 bases and the J gene end by 2 bases; junction bases not matched to a gene: 8. Looked up from germline, CDR1 is SGHAT and CDR2 is FQNNGV. This chain's CDR3 is CASSPSGTGAYEQYF. For the CDR3, the DNA is TGTGCCAGCAGCCCTTCCGGGACAGGAGCCTACGAGCAGTACTTC.

The genes are TRBV27 and TRBJ2-7, with TRBD1 identical over 7 bases. Germline values: CDR1 MNHEY, CDR2 SMNVEV (reference sequence). This CDR3 has 16 residues. V gave up 6 bases and J gave up 0 bases; unmatched junction bases: 11. This CDR3 is CASSLRDRVSSYEQYF. The CDR3 DNA sequence: TGTGCCAGCAGCCTCCGGGACAGAGTAAGCTCCTACGAGCAGTACTTC.

The chain recombines TRBV29-1 with TRBJ2-1, with 8 bases identical to TRBD2. Per the germline V gene, CDR1 is SQVTM and CDR2 is ANQGSEA. V trimming: 2 bases; J trimming: 3 bases; junction bases outside the gene matches: 6. This CDR3 comprises 15 residues. The chain's CDR3 is CSVEWRGAVYNEQFF. DNA for the CDR3: TGCAGCGTTGAATGGCGGGGGGCCGTCTACAATGAGCAGTTCTTC.

The J gene is TRBJ1-1, the V gene TRBV6-1, with D unclear. The CDR3 loop spans 17 amino acids. The V end lost 0 bases, the J end lost 1 base, and 15 bases lay between the germline ends. Germline V lookup: CDR1 MNHNS, CDR2 SASEGT. As DNA, the CDR3 is TGTGCCAGCAGTGAAGCCAGAACCTGGTCCCGGAACACTGAAGCTTTCTTT. The encoded protein is CASSEARTWSRNTEAFF.

This sequence joins TRBV5-4 and TRBJ2-7; maybe TRBD1 (5 bases). V lost 0 bases to trimming and J lost 3 bases, with 13 bases between them. Germline CDR1 and CDR2: SGHNT and YYREEE (reference sequence). The CDR3 loop spans 15 amino acids. The CDR3 region is CASSLAQGTGYEQYF. CDR3 sequence (DNA): TGTGCCAGCAGCTTGGCCCAGGGAACGGGCTACGAGCAGTACTTC. Supplemented by reference TRBV5-4 and TRBJ2-7, the full variable domain reads ETGVTQSPTHLIKTRGQQVTLRCSSQSGHNTVSWYQQALGQGPQFIFQYYREEENGRGNFPPRFSGLQFPNYSSELNVNALELDDSALYLCASSLAQGTGYEQYFGPGTRLTVT.

In the case of this clone: Relative to the germline gene, one junction end is altered; a read error may explain this. V is TRBV5-8 and J is TRBJ1-6, with no clear D. Germline loops: CDR1 SGHTS, CDR2 YDEGEE. The CDR3 length is 11 residues. The CDR3 DNA follows: TGTGCCAGCAGCCGAGTTGCCAGGCCTTACTTT. Its translation: CASSRVARPYF.

The chain is built from TRBV6-6 and TRBJ2-1; D is possibly TRBD2 (6 bases). CDR1 MNHNY and CDR2 SVGAGI come from the germline V gene (reference sequence). CDR3 length: 13 residues. The V end was cut by 4 bases, the J end by 5 bases, with 9 bases between. The CDR3 region is CASSSWGDNEQFF. The CDR3, as DNA: TGTGCCAGCAGTTCCTGGGGGGACAATGAGCAGTTCTTC.

CDR3 nucleotide sequence: TGTGCCAGCAGCATCGCAGGTTACAATGAGCAGTTCTTC. Protein sequence: CASSIAGYNEQFF. The V call is TRBV7-9, the J call TRBJ2-1; D uncertain. The CDR3 length is 13 residues. Trimming removed 5 bases from V and 4 bases from J, with 9 bases in between. CDR1 is SEHNR, CDR2 FQNEAQ, per germline (reference sequence).

The genes are TRBV7-2 and TRBJ1-5, with D possibly matching TRBD1 (6 bases). Germline assignment: CDR1 SGHTA and CDR2 FQGNSA. There are 15 residues in the CDR3. The ends were cut back, 8 bases at V and 7 bases at J, with 21 bases in the middle. CDR3 DNA: TGTGCCAGCTCCCTAAGTGGGGGGGGCCTGCAGCCCCAGCATTTT. Its protein product is CASSLSGGGLQPQHF.

The V and J genes are TRBV6-6 and TRBJ1-1; no clear D. The germline V gene has CDR1 MNHNY and CDR2 SVGAGI (reference sequence). V gave up 9 bases and J gave up 0 bases, with 11 bases separating them. The CDR3 totals 13 residues. Here the CDR3 reads CASRSSLNTEAFF. The CDR3 DNA reads TGTGCCAGTCGGAGCAGTTTGAACACTGAAGCTTTCTTT.

The rearrangement links TRBV2 to TRBJ2-2, with a possible D match to TRBD1 (5 bases). Deletions cut 4 bases from V and 3 bases from J, with 18 bases between. Germline values: CDR1 SNHLY, CDR2 FYNNEI. This CDR3 region has 17 residues. CDR3 bases: TGTGCCAGCAGTGCCCGGACACGTTCGATTGACACCGGGGAGCTGTTTTTT. As protein: CASSARTRSIDTGELFF.

The CDR3 DNA reads TGTGCCAGCAGTTTCCAGGGCCTGGGGGAGACCCAGTACTTC. Its protein product is CASSFQGLGETQYF. The chain is built from TRBV13 and TRBJ2-5; possibly TRBD1 for D (5 bases). V gave up 6 bases and J gave up 5 bases, with 16 bases separating them. The CDR3 runs 14 residues. CDR1 and CDR2 (germline): PRHDT, FYEKMQ (reference sequence).

This clone has only one observation. This chain uses TRBV5-4 with TRBJ2-7, with TRBD2 identical over 7 bases. Germline V gene lookup returns CDR1 SGHNT and CDR2 YYREEE (reference sequence). The CDR3 contains 13 residues. J was trimmed by 2 bases and V by 4 bases; bases with no gene match: 3. The CDR3 DNA sequence: TGTGCCAGCAGCATGGGGAGGGCCTACGAGCAGTACTTC. It encodes CASSMGRAYEQYF.

The chain recombines TRBV11-2 with TRBJ2-5; 9 bases line up with TRBD2. The V gene end was trimmed by 3 bases and the J gene end by 1 base; junction bases not matched to a gene: 0. Germline assignment: CDR1 SGHAT and CDR2 FQNNGV. CDR3 size: 14 residues. The CDR3 bases are TGTGCCAGCAGCTTGACTAGCGGCCAAGAGACCCAGTACTTC. Encoded protein: CASSLTSGQETQYF.

The rearrangement joins TRBV25-1 to TRBJ1-6, with 9 bases fitting TRBD1. CDR3 length: 16 residues. Germline lookup yields CDR1 MGHDK and CDR2 SYGVNS. With 7 bases clipped from V and 6 bases from J, the junction kept 10 bases outside the gene matches. CDR3 loop: CASTKTGGTVNSPLHF. CDR3 bases: TGTGCCAGCACCAAAACAGGGGGCACCGTTAATTCACCCCTCCACTTT.

This chain connects TRBV7-2 to TRBJ2-3; 8 bases align to TRBD2. The CDR3 runs to 16 residues. V lost 3 bases and J lost 3; bases outside the gene matches: 8. The germline V gene has CDR1 SGHTA and CDR2 FQGNSA. The CDR3 region has the DNA TGTGCCAGCAGCTTCTGGACTAGCATCGGGACAGATACGCAGTATTTT. Translated, it gives CASSFWTSIGTDTQYF.

The CDR3 DNA sequence: TGTGCCAGCAGCCCCCTGATGCAGGGGGCGCGTTCTGGCTACACCTTC. Translating gives CASSPLMQGARSGYTF. This chain uses TRBV11-2 with TRBJ1-2; 8 bases fit TRBD1. Germline V gene sequence: CDR1 SGHAT, CDR2 FQNNGV. There are 16 residues in the CDR3. V shed 5 bases, J shed 7 bases, and the junction held 15 bases outside the gene matches.

The chain recombines TRBV27 with TRBJ2-3; TRBD2 is a possible D gene (6 bases). Trimming left V 5 bases short and J 4 bases short, with 13 bases between. CDR1 MNHEY and CDR2 SMNVEV come from the germline V gene (reference sequence). This CDR3 has 14 amino acids. The CDR3 is CASSRRDFSDTQYF. In nucleotides, the CDR3 is TGTGCCAGCAGTCGACGGGACTTCTCAGATACGCAGTATTTT.

This chain uses TRBV5-5 with TRBJ1-2, with D perhaps matching TRBD1 (5 bases). In germline, CDR1 is SGHKS, CDR2 YYEKEE (reference sequence). The CDR3 runs to 15 residues. V lost 4 bases and J lost 4, with 17 bases in between. The CDR3 DNA reads TGTGCCAGCAGCCCGGGGGGTTTGCAGAGCTATGGCTACACCTTC. Protein product: CASSPGGLQSYGYTF.

The J gene is TRBJ2-1, the V gene TRBV5-1, with 9 bases lining up with TRBD1. Losses at the gene ends were 5 bases for V and 8 bases for J; bases not matched to a gene: 17. Germline assignment: CDR1 SGHRS and CDR2 YFSETQ. This CDR3 contains 17 residues. CDR3 in amino acids: CASSRGFGTGSSYEQFF. The CDR3 DNA follows: TGCGCCAGCAGTCGGGGGTTTGGGACAGGGTCATCGTATGAGCAGTTCTTC.

Only a few counts were recorded for this clone. This sequence joins TRBV4-2 and TRBJ2-7, with 7 bases matching TRBD2. The CDR3 has 15 amino acids. CDR1 is LGHNA and CDR2 is YNFKEQ in the germline V gene. The V gene end was trimmed by 4 bases and the J gene end by 7 bases; junction bases not matched to a gene: 13. The CDR3 sequence: CASSRSLTSSQEQYF. Written as DNA, the CDR3 is TGTGCCAGCAGCCGCTCCCTGACTAGCAGCCAAGAGCAGTACTTC.

J is TRBJ1-2 and V is TRBV4-1, with no clear D. CDR1 MGHRA and CDR2 YSYEKL come from the germline V gene. The CDR3 is 17 residues long. V lost 1 base to trimming and J lost 5 bases, with 20 bases between them. CDR3 residues: CASSQVGWEARTYGYTF. CDR3 in DNA: TGCGCCAGCAGCCAAGTTGGGTGGGAGGCCCGGACTTATGGCTACACCTTC.

This clone came up a few times. The chain links TRBV27 to TRBJ1-6, with TRBD1 matching over 9 bases. The CDR3 has 14 residues. With 4 bases clipped from V and 10 bases from J, the junction kept 5 bases outside the gene matches. The germline gives CDR1 MNHEY, CDR2 SMNVEV (reference sequence). The CDR3: CASSSDRGFSPLHF. The DNA for the CDR3 is TGTGCCAGCAGTTCGGACAGGGGCTTCTCACCCCTCCACTTT.

The J gene is TRBJ1-1, the V gene TRBV9; D is uncertain. V dropped 3 bases and J dropped 11 bases, with 8 bases sitting between them. This CDR3 region has 10 residues. The V gene's germline CDR1 is SGDLS and CDR2 YYNGEE. The CDR3 spells CASSGGEAFF. CDR3 DNA: TGTGCCAGCAGCGGCGGGGAGGCTTTCTTT.

J is TRBJ2-5 and V is TRBV19, with D possibly being TRBD2 (6 bases). This CDR3 comprises 14 residues. Between the trimmed V and J ends, which lost 2 bases and 4 bases, there was a span of 11 bases. Per the germline V gene, CDR1 is LNHDA and CDR2 is SQIVND (reference sequence). For the CDR3, the DNA is TGTGCCAGTAGTATAATTGCGGGATCAGAGACCCAGTACTTC. Protein product: CASSIIAGSETQYF.